This T cell receptor beta chain was identified in a study of T cell repertoires in cytomegalovirus infection. Study information: Public TCR beta signatures were indicative of both CMV infection and a matching HLA type.

General observations from the study: CMV-specific HLA-C-restricted TCR beta clonotypes dominated the ex vivo response.

Via MiXCR, TCRdb re-called the reads, giving one row per CDR3 protein. The sample includes roughly 570,000 distinct CDR3 sequences, about 40% of them seen just once. This clonotype was counted a few times. Its antigen is not known. Unmatched junction bases numbered 9, after V lost 5 bases and J lost 9 bases. The CDR3 runs 15 residues. CDR1 is SGHTA, CDR2 FQGNSA, per germline. This receptor was taken from a human donor in good health (CMV status not recorded). Some clones in this sample may be carry-over from other donors' samples. The chain links TRBV7-2 to TRBJ2-1; TRBD2 matches at 11 bases. The sequencing used cultured PBMCs, collected from culture after CMV antigen stimulation. The DNA for the CDR3 is TGTGCCAGCAGCCTCCTAGCGGGGGGCAACAGTGAGCAGTTCTTC. Its protein is CASSLLAGGNSEQFF.